This TCR beta chain was sequenced during a study of identical twins. It was template switching that added a universal primer site, and there were unique molecular identifiers on the cDNA. TCRdb ran MiXCR on the 5' RACE reads and lists one entry per CDR3 protein. The sample records around 690,000 distinct CDR3 sequences, about 20% being singletons. Germline assignment: CDR1 ENHRY and CDR2 SYGVKD. The V end was cut by 8 bases, the J end by 3 bases, with 4 bases between. The CDR3 loop spans 10 amino acids. The sample was also reused in another study, on T cells expressing NK-cell markers.

Source material: PBMCs. The chain links TRBV10-3 to TRBJ1-2; D remains ambiguous. The TCR was taken from a woman under 30 in good health. In nucleotides, the CDR3 is TGTGCCATCGGCGACTATGGCTACACCTTC. It encodes CAIGDYGYTF.